The sequence of this TCR beta chain was determined in a study of T cell repertoires in cytomegalovirus infection. Across the whole study: The authors used CMV epitopes that were HLA-C-restricted (recently identified) and HLA-B-restricted (well studied).

MiXCR was run by TCRdb on the reads, yielding one entry per CDR3 protein. The table has about 480,000 distinct CDR3 sequences, roughly a third seen once; the top ten hold roughly 16%. Only a few counts were recorded for this clonotype. Its specificity is unknown. Study-level points and caveats: HLA-C-restricted CMV clonotypes gave the most frequent clonotype in two of eight donors.

Trimming shortened V by 1 base and J by 1 base, and 5 bases separated the two germline ends. This CDR3 comprises 14 residues. Germline lookup yields CDR1 LGHNA and CDR2 YSLEER. The TCR comes from a human donor in good health (CMV status not recorded). Some clones in this sample may be carry-over from other donors' samples. The rearrangement uses TRBV4-3 and TRBJ1-3; no clear D. This specimen was cultured PBMCs, taken from culture after CMV antigen stimulation. The CDR3 DNA follows: TGCGCCAGCAGCCAAGCGGGGTCTGGAAACACCATATATTTT. Protein: CASSQAGSGNTIYF.